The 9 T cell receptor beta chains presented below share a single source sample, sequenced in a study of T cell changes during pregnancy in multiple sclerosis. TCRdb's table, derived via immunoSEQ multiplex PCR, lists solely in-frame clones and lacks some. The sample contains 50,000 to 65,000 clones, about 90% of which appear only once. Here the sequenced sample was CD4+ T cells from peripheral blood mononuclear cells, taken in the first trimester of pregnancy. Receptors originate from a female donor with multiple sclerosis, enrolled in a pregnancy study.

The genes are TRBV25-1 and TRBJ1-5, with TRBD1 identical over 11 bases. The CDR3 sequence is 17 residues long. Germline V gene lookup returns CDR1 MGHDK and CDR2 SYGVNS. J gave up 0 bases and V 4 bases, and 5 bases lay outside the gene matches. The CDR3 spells CASSGTGGLDSNQPQHF. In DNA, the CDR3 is TGTGCCAGCAGTGGGACAGGGGGCCTTGATAGCAATCAGCCCCAGCATTTT. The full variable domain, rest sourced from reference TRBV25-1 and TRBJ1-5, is EADIYQTPRYLVIGTGKKITLECSQTMGHDKMYWYQQDPGMELHLIHYSYGVNSTEKGDLSSESTVSRIRTEHFPLTLESARPSHTSQYLCASSGTGGLDSNQPQHFGDGTRLSIL.

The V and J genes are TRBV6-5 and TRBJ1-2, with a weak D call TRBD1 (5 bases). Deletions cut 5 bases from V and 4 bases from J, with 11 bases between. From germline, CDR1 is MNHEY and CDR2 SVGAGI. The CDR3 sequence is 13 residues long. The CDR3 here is CASSLQGLYGYTF. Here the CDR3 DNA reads TGTGCCAGCAGTCTCCAGGGTCTCTATGGCTACACCTTC.

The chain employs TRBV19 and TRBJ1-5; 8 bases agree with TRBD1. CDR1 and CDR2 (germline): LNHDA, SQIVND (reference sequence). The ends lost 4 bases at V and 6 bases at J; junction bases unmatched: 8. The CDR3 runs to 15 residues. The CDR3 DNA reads TGTGCCAGTAGTAACACCGGGACAGGTCTTCAGCCCCAGCATTTT. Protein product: CASSNTGTGLQPQHF.

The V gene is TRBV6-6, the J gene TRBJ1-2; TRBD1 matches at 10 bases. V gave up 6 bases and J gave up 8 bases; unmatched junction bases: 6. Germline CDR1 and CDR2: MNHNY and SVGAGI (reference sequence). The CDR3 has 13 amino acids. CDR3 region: CASSHGQGGGYTF. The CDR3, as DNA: TGTGCCAGCAGCCACGGACAGGGGGGCGGCTACACCTTC.

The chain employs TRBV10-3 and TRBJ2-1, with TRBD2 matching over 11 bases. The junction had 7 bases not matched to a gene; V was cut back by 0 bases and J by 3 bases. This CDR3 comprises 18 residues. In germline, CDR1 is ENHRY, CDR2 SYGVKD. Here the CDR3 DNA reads TGTGCCATCAGTGAGTCCGCCGCTAGCGGGGGGCTCTACAATGAGCAGTTCTTC. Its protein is CAISESAASGGLYNEQFF.

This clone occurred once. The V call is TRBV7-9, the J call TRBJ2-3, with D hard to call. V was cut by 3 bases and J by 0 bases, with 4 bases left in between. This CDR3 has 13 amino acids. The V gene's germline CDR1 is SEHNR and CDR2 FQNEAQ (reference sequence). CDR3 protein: CASSFQSTDTQYF. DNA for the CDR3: TGTGCCAGCAGCTTCCAGAGCACAGATACGCAGTATTTT.

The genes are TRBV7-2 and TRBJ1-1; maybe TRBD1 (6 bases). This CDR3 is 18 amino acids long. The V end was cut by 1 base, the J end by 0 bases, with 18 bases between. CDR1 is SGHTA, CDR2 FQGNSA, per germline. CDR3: CASSLEWQTGAMNTEAFF. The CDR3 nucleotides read TGTGCCAGCAGCTTAGAGTGGCAGACAGGAGCAATGAACACTGAAGCTTTCTTT.

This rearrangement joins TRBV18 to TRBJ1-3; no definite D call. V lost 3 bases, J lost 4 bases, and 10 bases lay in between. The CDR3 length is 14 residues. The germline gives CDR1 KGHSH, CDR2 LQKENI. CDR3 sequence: CASSPTYEGNTIYF. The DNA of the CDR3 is TGTGCCAGCTCACCCACCTATGAGGGAAACACCATATATTTT.

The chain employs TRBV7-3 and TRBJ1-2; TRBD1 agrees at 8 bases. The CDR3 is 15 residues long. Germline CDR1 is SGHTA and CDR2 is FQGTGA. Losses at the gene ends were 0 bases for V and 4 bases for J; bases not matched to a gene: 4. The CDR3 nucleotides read TGTGCCAGCAGCTTAACACTGGACAGGGTCTATGGCTACACCTTC. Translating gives CASSLTLDRVYGYTF.